The 28 T cell receptor beta chains in this list originate from one sample, sequenced in a study of CD8+CD57+ T cells in acquired aplastic anemia. CD8+CD57+ cell expansion had been shown by flow cytometry in patients chosen for sequencing. Both TCR beta VDJ combination and CDR3 sequence profiling were carried out. Genomic DNA was the template for this profiling. Each CDR3 protein gets one entry after TCRdb re-called the reads with MiXCR. The data show some 160,000 distinct CDR3 sequences, approximately 44% seen once. The sequenced sample consisted of sorted CD4+, CD8+, or CD8+CD57+ T cells (not recorded which) from PBMCs. The receptors originated from a human donor with aplastic anemia.

V is TRBV6-4 and J is TRBJ1-6; D is ambiguous. CDR1 and CDR2 (germline): MRHNA, SNTAGT. The CDR3 consists of 11 residues. The V and J ends lost 8 bases and 8 bases respectively, with 7 bases between them. CDR3 in DNA: TGTGCCAGCGGAGGAGATTCACCCCTCCACTTT. Encoded protein: CASGGDSPLHF.

V and J are TRBV4-2 and TRBJ1-1, with no clear D. CDR1 and CDR2 (germline): LGHNA, YNFKEQ. Deletions cut 5 bases from V and 2 bases from J, with 9 bases between. This CDR3 contains 13 residues. In DNA form, the CDR3 reads TGTGCCAGCAGCTTGCGGATAAACACTGAAGCTTTCTTT. Protein product: CASSLRINTEAFF.

The table lists this clonotype with a few counts. V and J are TRBV9 and TRBJ2-7; the match to TRBD2 covers 7 bases. CDR1 and CDR2 (germline): SGDLS, YYNGEE. With V trimmed by 0 bases and J by 5 bases, 5 bases remained unmatched. The CDR3 is made up of 14 amino acids. This CDR3 is CASSVGGRSDEQYF. As DNA, the CDR3 is TGTGCCAGCAGCGTAGGCGGGAGAAGCGACGAGCAGTACTTC. Supplemented by reference TRBV9 and TRBJ2-7, the full variable domain reads DSGVTQTPKHLITATGQRVTLRCSPRSGDLSVYWYQQSLDQGLQFLIQYYNGEERAKGNILERFSAQQFPDLHSELNLSSLELGDSALYFCASSVGGRSDEQYFGPGTRLTVT.

At least ten counts were recorded for this clonotype. The chain employs TRBV9 and TRBJ2-5; D may be TRBD2 (7 bases). The CDR3 has 16 residues. Trimming shortened V by 3 bases and J by 4 bases, and 19 bases separated the two germline ends. Germline assignment: CDR1 SGDLS and CDR2 YYNGEE. Written as DNA, the CDR3 is TGTGCCAGCAGCGCCGGAGGGGGAGGGAGGGGAGAGACCCAGTACTTC. It is translated as CASSAGGGGRGETQYF.

The chain uses TRBV19 and TRBJ2-1, with 10 bases lining up with TRBD2. The CDR3 contains 15 residues. Germline V gives CDR1 LNHDA, CDR2 SQIVND (reference sequence). Unmatched junction bases numbered 2, after V lost 4 bases and J lost 2 bases. This CDR3 reads CASSTSGSAYNEQFF. In DNA form, the CDR3 reads TGTGCCAGTAGTACTAGCGGGAGTGCCTACAATGAGCAGTTCTTC.

In this sample, this clonotype turned up many times. The chain uses TRBV5-4 and TRBJ2-1; D gene unclear. Deletions cut 0 bases from V and 6 bases from J, with 10 bases between. This CDR3 comprises 14 residues. From germline, CDR1 is SGHNT and CDR2 YYREEE (reference sequence). The CDR3 loop is CASSLGGPPNEQFF. The CDR3 coding sequence is TGTGCCAGCAGCTTGGGCGGTCCTCCCAATGAGCAGTTCTTC.

This clonotype was seen ten or more times. The chain recombines TRBV4-1 with TRBJ2-7; the D is unclear. The germline CDR1 and CDR2 sequences are MGHRA and YSYEKL. Trimming took off 1 base at V and 0 bases at J, with 16 bases between the two ends. The CDR3 covers 17 residues. Here the CDR3 reads CASSQVKSRRSSYEQYV. The CDR3 region has the DNA TGCGCCAGCAGCCAAGTTAAGTCTCGGCGGAGCTCCTACGAGCAGTACGTC.

This clonotype was seen a handful of times. One end of the junction varies from germline; a read error may be responsible. This rearrangement joins TRBV7-2 to TRBJ2-5, with 13 bases identical to TRBD2. The CDR3 runs 15 residues. Per the germline V gene, CDR1 is SGHTA and CDR2 is FQGNSA. CDR3 region: CASSSGTSGVETQYF. The CDR3 DNA is TGCGCCAGCAGCTCCGGGACTAGCGGGGTAGAGACCCAGTACTTC.

V is TRBV9 and J is TRBJ1-3; D remains unclear. Trimming took off 2 bases at V and 1 base at J, with 4 bases between the two ends. Germline lookup yields CDR1 SGDLS and CDR2 YYNGEE. There are 13 residues in the CDR3. The CDR3: CASSVGSGNTIYF. The DNA of the CDR3 is TGTGCCAGCAGCGTGGGGTCTGGAAACACCATATATTTT.

This clonotype was counted many times. J is TRBJ1-1 and V is TRBV13; D unresolved. This CDR3 region has 12 residues. CDR1 and CDR2 from the germline V gene are PRHDT and FYEKMQ (reference sequence). V dropped 0 bases and J dropped 8 bases, with 7 bases sitting between them. CDR3 loop: CASSLGGLEAFF. The CDR3 DNA sequence: TGTGCCAGCAGCTTAGGGGGATTGGAAGCTTTCTTT.

The chain has TRBV20-1 and TRBJ1-6; D unclear. V was pared by 5 bases and J by 3 bases, with 14 bases between. The CDR3 spans 15 residues. Per the germline V gene, CDR1 is DFQATT and CDR2 is SNEGSKA (reference sequence). CDR3 in DNA: TGCAGTGCTCCAGCTCAGGCCCTCTATAATTCACCCCTCCACTTT. Encoded protein: CSAPAQALYNSPLHF.

This chain uses TRBV18 with TRBJ1-1, with 7 bases lining up with TRBD1. From germline, CDR1 is KGHSH and CDR2 LQKENI. Trimming took 4 bases from V and 11 from J; bases not matched to a gene: 4. The length of the CDR3 is 11 residues. The CDR3: CASSLGQRAFF. DNA of the CDR3: TGTGCCAGCTCACTGGGACAGAGGGCTTTCTTT.

There are many counts of this clonotype. An end of the junction differs from the germline gene, which may be a read error. The genes are TRBV12-3 or TRBV12-4 and TRBJ1-6; the match to TRBD1 covers 8 bases. CDR3 size: 15 residues. DNA for the CDR3: TGTGCCAGCAGTTTACTGGACAGGGATAAATCACCCCTCCACTTT. Translating it yields CASSLLDRDKSPLHF.

The chain couples TRBV7-3 to TRBJ2-7, with a tentative D call TRBD2 (6 bases). V lost 3 bases to trimming and J lost 5 bases, with 17 bases between them. Germline values: CDR1 SGHTA, CDR2 FQGTGA. This CDR3 has 15 residues. CDR3 amino acids: CASSLVGQGGHEQYF. The CDR3 region has the DNA TGTGCCAGCAGCTTGGTTGGGCAGGGAGGCCACGAGCAGTACTTC.

This clonotype came up many times. The chain has TRBV10-3 and TRBJ2-3; 10 bases fit TRBD1. Germline values: CDR1 ENHRY, CDR2 SYGVKD. CDR3 size: 16 residues. V was clipped by 10 bases and J by 6 bases; unmatched bases: 16. CDR3: CAREQRTGGNSDTQYF. CDR3 sequence (DNA): TGTGCCAGGGAACAACGGACAGGGGGGAATTCGGATACGCAGTATTTT.

J is TRBJ1-1 and V is TRBV29-1; D gene uncertain. Germline values: CDR1 SQVTM, CDR2 ANQGSEA. V gave up 1 base and J gave up 4 bases, with 10 bases separating them. This CDR3 is 13 amino acids long. In DNA form, the CDR3 reads TGCAGCGTTGAAGGAGAGGGCAGCACTGAAGCTTTCTTT. Encoded protein: CSVEGEGSTEAFF.

CDR3 nucleotide sequence: TGTGCCACCCCCCCCGGACCTTGGAACGACTCTGGAAACACCATATATTTT. Protein product: CATPPGPWNDSGNTIYF. This chain joins TRBV15 and TRBJ1-3; D call uncertain. The length of the CDR3 is 17 residues. The ends were cut back, 8 bases at V and 0 bases at J, with 20 bases in the middle. Germline CDR1 LNHNV, CDR2 YYDKDF (reference sequence).

There are many counts of this clonotype. The V gene is TRBV7-2, the J gene TRBJ1-6; the D gene is possibly TRBD1 (6 bases). The CDR3 has 16 residues. Between the trimmed V and J ends, which lost 4 bases and 3 bases, there was a span of 13 bases. Germline CDR1 and CDR2: SGHTA and FQGNSA. This CDR3 is CASSSVTGIYNSPLHF. The CDR3 DNA reads TGTGCCAGCAGCTCGGTGACAGGAATCTATAATTCACCCCTCCACTTT.

The rearrangement joins TRBV11-2 to TRBJ2-3; TRBD2 might be the D (5 bases). CDR3 length equals 16 residues. Trimming shortened V by 2 bases and J by 6 bases, and 18 bases separated the two germline ends. CDR1 is SGHAT, CDR2 FQNNGV, per germline. The CDR3 nucleotides read TGTGCCAGCAGCTTAAACGGGGTCCATGGTGGGGATACGCAGTATTTT. Translating gives CASSLNGVHGGDTQYF.

The chain carries TRBV4-3 and TRBJ1-6, with D hard to call. The CDR3 loop spans 15 amino acids. Trimming took off 0 bases at V and 9 bases at J, with 12 bases between the two ends. CDR1 is LGHNA and CDR2 is YSLEER in the germline V gene. CDR3 DNA: TGCGCCAGCAGCCAAGAAAGAGGGAGAACTTCACCCCTCCACTTT. Its protein is CASSQERGRTSPLHF.

In its sample, this clonotype was seen many times. This chain uses TRBV5-1 with TRBJ1-2; possibly TRBD1 for D (5 bases). Germline V gene lookup returns CDR1 SGHRS and CDR2 YFSETQ. The CDR3 runs to 16 residues. The V end was cut by 4 bases, the J end by 1 base, with 17 bases between. The CDR3 reads CASSLGPSTLNYGYTF. The DNA for the CDR3 is TGCGCCAGCAGCCTGGGACCCTCAACGCTTAACTATGGCTACACCTTC.

J is TRBJ1-2 and V is TRBV7-9, with 9 nucleotides matching TRBD1. The CDR3 is 14 residues long. V shed 2 bases, J shed 8 bases, and the junction held 6 bases outside the gene matches. CDR1 and CDR2 from the germline V gene are SEHNR and FQNEAQ (reference sequence). The CDR3 region has the DNA TGTGCCAGCAGCTTAAGGGACAGGGAGAAGGGCTACACCTTC. Amino acid sequence: CASSLRDREKGYTF.

This clonotype has ten or more counts. The chain is built from TRBV29-1 and TRBJ2-7; 8 nucleotides match TRBD1. J was trimmed by 1 base and V by 1 base; bases with no gene match: 3. The CDR3 sequence is 14 residues long. Per the germline V gene, CDR1 is SQVTM and CDR2 is ANQGSEA. The CDR3 sequence is CSVEVRTGSYEQYF. The CDR3 coding sequence is TGCAGCGTTGAAGTCCGGACAGGGTCCTACGAGCAGTACTTC.

This clonotype was counted at least ten times. The chain links TRBV20-1 to TRBJ2-5; TRBD2 matches 7 bases. With V trimmed by 6 bases and J by 5 bases, 12 bases remained unmatched. Per the germline V gene, CDR1 is DFQATT and CDR2 is SNEGSKA (reference sequence). The CDR3 is 14 residues long. The CDR3 loop is CSATGTTGLETQYF. The CDR3 DNA sequence: TGCAGTGCCACCGGGACTACGGGCTTGGAGACCCAGTACTTC.

V and J are TRBV15 and TRBJ1-5; D unresolved. Germline V gene lookup returns CDR1 LNHNV and CDR2 YYDKDF (reference sequence). This CDR3 spans 15 amino acids. Trimming stripped 3 bases from V and 9 bases from J, with 18 bases between. The DNA of the CDR3 is TGTGCCACCAGCAGTTTCTCGGGGAACATTCTGCCCCAGCATTTT. Its translation is CATSSFSGNILPQHF.

Many counts were recorded for this clonotype. V is TRBV6-1 and J is TRBJ2-3; D is ambiguous. This CDR3 region has 12 residues. Germline-derived CDR1 and CDR2 are MNHNS and SASEGT. The germline V and J ends were trimmed by 2 bases and 6 bases, with 6 bases remaining between them. The CDR3 reads CASSEFGDTQYF. Here the CDR3 DNA reads TGTGCCAGCAGTGAATTCGGGGATACGCAGTATTTT.

The chain joins TRBV15 to TRBJ1-2, with D tentatively TRBD1 (5 bases). Trimming removed 0 bases at V and 3 bases at J, with 14 bases between. The CDR3 is 16 residues long. CDR1 and CDR2 from the germline V gene are LNHNV and YYDKDF (reference sequence). Here the CDR3 DNA reads TGTGCCACCAGCAGAGATCGGGGAGGGGCTCACTATGGCTACACCTTC. As protein: CATSRDRGGAHYGYTF.

V is TRBV6-2 or TRBV6-3 and J is TRBJ2-7; D is possibly TRBD1 (5 bases). The CDR3 covers 13 residues. From germline, CDR1 is MNHEY and CDR2 SVGEGT. V was trimmed by 4 bases and J by 6 bases, leaving 13 bases between them. CDR3 region: CASSSLAGFEQYF. The CDR3 DNA follows: TGTGCCAGCAGTTCCTTAGCAGGGTTCGAGCAGTACTTC.